This T cell receptor beta chain was captured in a study of blood T cell repertoires in COVID-19. Study as a whole: Sites in the United States, Italy and Spain provided acute and convalescent COVID-19 samples.

Trimming removed 9 bases at V and 10 bases at J, with 14 bases between. The CDR3 covers 11 residues. CDR1 and CDR2 from the germline V gene are SGHNT and YYREEE (reference sequence). Per the original methods: For nucleated cells, counts were estimated from reference gene primer amplification. Profiled with immunoSEQ multiplex PCR; TCRdb holds only in-frame clones, not every one. That table gives V, J and clone size, and the DNA gave D and trimming. The sample consists of about 380,000 clones, 85% of them appearing once. Sequencing was carried out using peripheral blood. The chain carries TRBV5-4 and TRBJ2-1; D possibly corresponds to TRBD1 (6 bases). The origin of this receptor is a woman between 18 and 29 years old with acute or convalescent COVID-19. This CDR3 reads CATEGVGEQFF. CDR3 bases: TGTGCCACCGAGGGGGTGGGCGAGCAGTTCTTC.